The clone carrying this TCR beta chain has a handful of counts. Antigen unknown. The sample originates from a study of human T cells and chemical hapten exposure. Overall study findings and caveats: Expanded TCRs made up significantly more big CDR3 similarity clusters than controls did.

From the RACE reads, TCRdb called clonotypes with MiXCR, one entry per CDR3 protein. The sample has about 140,000 distinct CDR3 sequences; about 10% are singletons. The time point is: patch test 2, 6 weeks after DPC sensitization. Treatment: therapeutic diphenylcyclopropenone sensitization with weekly scalp DPC. This sample comprised whole blood, obtained in connection with sensitization to the hapten diphenylcyclopropenone (DPC). This TCR was sampled from a woman aged 45-60 years with alopecia areata. Some clones in this sample may be carry-over from other donors' samples.

In DNA form, the CDR3 reads TGCAGCGTAGGGACAGGGGGAAGGGAGCAGTTCTTC. Amino acid sequence: CSVGTGGREQFF. V is TRBV29-1 and J is TRBJ2-1; TRBD1 aligns across 11 bases. With 6 bases clipped from V and 10 bases from J, the junction kept 5 bases outside the gene matches. This CDR3 comprises 12 residues. CDR1 is SQVTM and CDR2 is ANQGSEA in the germline V gene.